These 19 T cell receptor beta chains share one sample of origin, sequenced in a study of a mutant IDH1 vaccine in newly diagnosed glioma. These receptors lack a known antigen. Profiling relied on immunoSEQ multiplex PCR, and the TCRdb table lists in-frame clones only, not all of them. The top ten hold over 2.5% of the sample, which has 32,000 or so clones, roughly 87% seen once. This sample's time point: week 5, during vaccination. Vaccination comprised doses that each held 300 ug of mutant IDH1 20-mer peptide, plus topical imiquimod. Specimen: peripheral blood mononuclear cells (PBMCs), collected from a glioma patient whose treatment included an IDH1 peptide vaccine. The receptors here all came from a woman aged 40 to 49 with glioma. Some clones in this sample may be carry-over from other donors' samples.

This clone was counted once. V is TRBV4-3 and J is TRBJ1-5; TRBD1 agrees at 8 bases. The V gene's germline CDR1 is LGHNA and CDR2 YSLEER. This CDR3 has 14 residues. Losses at the gene ends were 11 bases for V and 6 bases for J; bases not matched to a gene: 12. In DNA, the CDR3 is TGCGCCGGATGGCCTGGGACAGGAGGTCAGCCCCAGCATTTT. Translation gives CAGWPGTGGQPQHF.

The genes are TRBV4-1 and TRBJ2-7; D ambiguous. There are 14 residues in the CDR3. Germline assignment: CDR1 MGHRA and CDR2 YSYEKL. V gave up 3 bases and J gave up 0 bases, with 9 bases separating them. CDR3 amino acids: CASSHMKTSYEQYF. The CDR3 nucleotides are TGCGCCAGCAGCCACATGAAAACCTCCTACGAGCAGTACTTC.

The rearrangement links TRBV18 to TRBJ1-2; D uncertain. Germline CDR1 is KGHSH and CDR2 is LQKENI. This CDR3 is built from 15 residues. V was pared by 2 bases and J by 5 bases, with 15 bases between. The CDR3 reads CASSPLKDSSYGYTF. The CDR3 bases are TGTGCCAGCTCACCATTAAAGGATTCCTCTTATGGCTACACCTTC.

The J gene is TRBJ2-7, the V gene TRBV27; 8 nucleotides line up with TRBD1. The CDR3 loop spans 15 amino acids. Germline V gene lookup returns CDR1 MNHEY and CDR2 SMNVEV (reference sequence). The V segment lost 0 bases and the J segment 9 bases; nucleotides outside the gene matches: 10. CDR3 sequence reads: CASSLSGQDSTGQYF. CDR3 DNA: TGTGCCAGCAGTTTATCGGGACAGGACTCTACGGGGCAGTACTTC.

The CDR3 here is CASSDSSGVQPQHF. The CDR3 nucleotides are TGTGCCAGCAGCGACTCATCAGGGGTCCAGCCCCAGCATTTT. This chain joins TRBV6-6 and TRBJ1-5, with D perhaps matching TRBD1 (6 bases). V was shortened by 6 bases and J by 7 bases, with 16 bases between the two germline ends. Looked up from germline, CDR1 is MNHNY and CDR2 is SVGAGI (reference sequence). The CDR3 loop spans 14 amino acids.

The chain combines TRBV27 with TRBJ1-5; tentatively, D is TRBD1 (6 bases). From germline, CDR1 is MNHEY and CDR2 SMNVEV (reference sequence). The CDR3 runs to 16 residues. The V and J ends lost 1 base and 4 bases respectively, with 14 bases between them. The chain's CDR3 is CASSLFGGRVNQPQHF. In DNA form, the CDR3 reads TGTGCCAGCAGTTTATTTGGGGGCAGGGTGAATCAGCCCCAGCATTTT.

The chain has TRBV27 and TRBJ1-2, with D tentatively TRBD1 (5 bases). CDR3 length equals 14 residues. V lost 6 bases and J lost 8, with 19 bases in between. In germline, CDR1 is MNHEY, CDR2 SMNVEV (reference sequence). The CDR3: CASSPKPGPRGYTF. The CDR3 coding sequence is TGTGCCAGCAGCCCTAAACCGGGACCGAGAGGCTACACCTTC.

This clone has a single count. The rearrangement links TRBV4-1 to TRBJ2-5, with TRBD2 identical over 8 bases. The CDR3 contains 15 residues. Trimming at V came to 0 bases and at J to 3 bases, leaving 3 bases not matched to a gene. The germline gives CDR1 MGHRA, CDR2 YSYEKL. The CDR3 nucleotides are TGCGCCAGCAGCCAAGATCCGGGGGGGGAAGAGACCCAGTACTTC. Translating it yields CASSQDPGGEETQYF.

The V call is TRBV11-3, the J call TRBJ2-2; 8 positions agree with TRBD2. The junction had 9 bases not matched to a gene; V was cut back by 5 bases and J by 4 bases. This CDR3 region has 16 residues. Germline values: CDR1 SGHNT, CDR2 YENEEA. This CDR3 reads CASSDRGREVTGELFF. The CDR3 region has the DNA TGTGCCAGCAGCGATAGAGGGCGGGAGGTCACCGGGGAGCTGTTTTTT. Using reference TRBV11-3 and TRBJ2-2 for the parts outside the CDR3, the full variable domain is EAGVVQSPRYKIIEKKQPVAFWCNPISGHNTLYWYLQNLGQGPELLIRYENEEAVDDSQLPKDRFSAERLKGVDSTLKIQPAELGDSAVYLCASSDRGREVTGELFFGEGSRLTVL.

The chain has TRBV5-4 and TRBJ1-2, with D perhaps TRBD1 (5 bases). Trimming took off 2 bases at V and 8 bases at J, with 13 bases between the two ends. The CDR3 extends over 13 amino acids. Germline V gene lookup returns CDR1 SGHNT and CDR2 YYREEE (reference sequence). In nucleotides, the CDR3 is TGTGCCAGCAGCTTCGCGGGAGCAGGGGGCTACACCTTC. Translated: CASSFAGAGGYTF.

V and J are TRBV10-3 and TRBJ1-5; tentative D call: TRBD1 (5 bases). From germline, CDR1 is ENHRY and CDR2 SYGVKD. Trimming pared 10 bases from V and 0 bases from J, leaving 13 bases between. The CDR3 spans 14 residues. In nucleotides, the CDR3 is TGTGCCACCCACCCAGGGTATAGCAATCAGCCCCAGCATTTT. Its protein product is CATHPGYSNQPQHF.

The rearrangement joins TRBV28 to TRBJ2-5; D remains ambiguous. The CDR3 is 11 residues long. V lost 4 bases and J lost 5, with 5 bases in between. CDR1 is MDHEN and CDR2 is SYDVKM in the germline V gene. In DNA, the CDR3 is TGTGCCAGCAGTTCCCGGGAGACCCAGTACTTC. Its protein product is CASSSRETQYF. The variable domain in full, completed from reference TRBV28 and TRBJ2-5, reads DVKVTQSSRYLVKRTGEKVFLECVQDMDHENMFWYRQDPGLGLRLIYFSYDVKMKEKGDIPEGYSVSREKKERFSLILESASTNQTSMYLCASSSRETQYFGPGTRLLVL.

The chain joins TRBV4-1 to TRBJ2-7; possibly TRBD1 or TRBD2 for D (6 bases each). The CDR3 contains 20 residues. V gave up 2 bases and J gave up 2 bases, with 28 bases separating them. Per the germline V gene, CDR1 is MGHRA and CDR2 is YSYEKL. This CDR3 reads CASSQIQVGGAAGMTYEQYF. CDR3 coding DNA: TGCGCCAGCAGCCAAATCCAGGTTGGGGGCGCGGCGGGGATGACCTACGAGCAGTACTTC.

This chain uses TRBV4-1 with TRBJ2-5; D unresolved. The CDR3 is made up of 13 amino acids. Germline CDR1 MGHRA, CDR2 YSYEKL. Trimming left V 0 bases short and J 5 bases short, with 7 bases between. In nucleotides, the CDR3 is TGCGCCAGCAGCCAAGATCGGTGGGAGACCCAGTACTTC. Translating gives CASSQDRWETQYF.

The gene calls are TRBV4-2 and TRBJ2-1; D not resolved. The CDR3 contains 13 residues. V was clipped by 1 base and J by 5 bases, with 6 bases between them. Germline loops: CDR1 LGHNA, CDR2 YNFKEQ. Here the CDR3 reads CASSQGRNNEQFF. In nucleotides, the CDR3 is TGTGCCAGCAGCCAAGGGCGCAACAATGAGCAGTTCTTC.

The chain couples TRBV5-4 to TRBJ2-2; 8 nucleotides align to TRBD1. CDR3 length: 15 amino acids. The germline CDR1 and CDR2 sequences are SGHNT and YYREEE (reference sequence). Losses at the gene ends were 4 bases for V and 6 bases for J; bases not matched to a gene: 8. The CDR3 reads CASSTRDRIAGELFF. CDR3 nucleotide sequence: TGTGCCAGCAGCACCCGGGACAGGATAGCCGGGGAGCTGTTTTTT.

This chain connects TRBV4-2 to TRBJ1-5; D is undetermined. The CDR3 extends over 17 amino acids. With 4 bases removed from V and 0 bases from J, the gap between germline ends came to 16 bases. Germline lookup yields CDR1 LGHNA and CDR2 YNFKEQ. DNA for the CDR3: TGTGCCAGCAGCCCGTTAGCAGAGGGCGATAGCAATCAGCCCCAGCATTTT. Translation: CASSPLAEGDSNQPQHF.

This chain links TRBV5-6 with TRBJ2-2; 11 positions agree with TRBD1. Unmatched junction bases numbered 6, after V lost 1 base and J lost 7 bases. Per germline, CDR1 SGHDT and CDR2 YYEEEE. The CDR3 runs 16 residues. The CDR3 protein is CASSLIRDRGFGELFF. The CDR3 DNA reads TGTGCCAGCAGCTTGATCCGGGACAGGGGGTTCGGGGAGCTGTTTTTT.

This sequence joins TRBV18 and TRBJ2-7; D is possibly TRBD1 (6 bases). The germline CDR1 and CDR2 sequences are KGHSH and LQKENI. The germline V and J ends were trimmed by 0 bases and 6 bases, with 15 bases remaining between them. The CDR3 has 15 residues. The chain's CDR3 is CASSPPVAPRGEQYF. Written as DNA, the CDR3 is TGTGCCAGCTCACCACCCGTCGCTCCCAGGGGCGAGCAGTACTTC.